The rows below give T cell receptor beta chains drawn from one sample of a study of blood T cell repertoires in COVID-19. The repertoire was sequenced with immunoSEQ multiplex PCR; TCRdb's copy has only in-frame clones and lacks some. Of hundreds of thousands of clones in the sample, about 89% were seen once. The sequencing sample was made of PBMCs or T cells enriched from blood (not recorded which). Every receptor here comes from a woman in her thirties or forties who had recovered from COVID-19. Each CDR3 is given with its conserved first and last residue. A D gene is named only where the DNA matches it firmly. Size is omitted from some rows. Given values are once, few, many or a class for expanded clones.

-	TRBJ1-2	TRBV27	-	CASGPGGRASYGYTF	TGTGCCAGCGGCCCTGGGGGCAGAGCCTCCTATGGCTACACCTTC
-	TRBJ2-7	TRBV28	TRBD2	CASKLAGLDEQYF	TGTGCCAGCAAACTAGCGGGACTGGACGAGCAGTACTTC
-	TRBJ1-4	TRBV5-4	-	CASSSRQATNEKLFF	TGTGCCAGCAGCTCGCGACAGGCAACTAATGAAAAACTGTTTTTT
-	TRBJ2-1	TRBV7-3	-	CASSSTLYEQFF	TGTGCCAGCAGCTCGACTTTGTATGAGCAGTTCTTC
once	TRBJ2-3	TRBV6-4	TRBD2	CASSDEGGGDTQYF	TGTGCCAGCAGTGACGAGGGCGGGGGAGATACGCAGTATTTT
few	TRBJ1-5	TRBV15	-	CATSRVSARVGQPQHF	TGTGCCACCAGCAGAGTGTCCGCCAGGGTGGGTCAGCCCCAGCATTTT
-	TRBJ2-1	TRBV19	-	CASSPEGSSYNEQFF	TGTGCCAGTAGTCCGGAAGGGAGCTCCTACAATGAGCAGTTCTTC
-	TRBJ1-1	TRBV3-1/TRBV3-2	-	CASSLLGGTEAFF	TGTGCCAGCAGCCTGCTGGGAGGCACTGAAGCTTTCTTT
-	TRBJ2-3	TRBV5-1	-	CASSLGGSRTDTQYF	TGCGCCAGCAGCTTGGGAGGGTCGCGCACAGATACGCAGTATTTT
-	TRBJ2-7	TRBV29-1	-	CSVSTATYEQYF	TGCAGCGTTTCGACAGCAACCTACGAGCAGTACTTC
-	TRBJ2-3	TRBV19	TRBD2	CASSLGGADTQYF	TGTGCCAGTAGTTTGGGGGGGGCAGATACGCAGTATTTT
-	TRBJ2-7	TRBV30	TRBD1	CAWSVRGQGAYEQYF	TGTGCCTGGAGTGTACGGGGACAGGGGGCTTACGAGCAGTACTTC
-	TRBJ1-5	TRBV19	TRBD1	CASSTYDRDQPQHF	TGTGCCAGTAGTACTTATGACAGGGATCAGCCCCAGCATTTT
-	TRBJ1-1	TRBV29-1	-	CSVEDGRTARPFF	TGCAGCGTTGAAGATGGAAGGACAGCAAGGCCTTTCTTT
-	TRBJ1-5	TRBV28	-	CASTVNRHQPQHF	TGTGCCAGCACCGTGAACAGGCACCAGCCCCAGCATTTT
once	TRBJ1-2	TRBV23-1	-	CASSQAGNYGYTF	TGCGCCAGCTCCCAAGCAGGGAACTATGGCTACACCTTC